The 21 T cell receptor beta chains in this list originate from one sample, sequenced in a study of blood T cell repertoires in COVID-19. Measured with immunoSEQ multiplex PCR; TCRdb has only the in-frame clones, and not every one. The repertoire holds about 27,000 clones, with 66% as singletons. Specimen: peripheral blood. The source is a man in his sixties with active or convalescent COVID-19.

The chain joins TRBV19 to TRBJ2-1, with D perhaps matching TRBD2 (5 bases). CDR3 length: 15 residues. Deletions cut 8 bases from V and 3 bases from J, with 17 bases between. Per germline, CDR1 LNHDA and CDR2 SQIVND (reference sequence). CDR3 residues: CASSPPAADYNEQFF. CDR3 bases: TGTGCCAGTTCCCCCCCAGCGGCCGACTACAATGAGCAGTTCTTC.

This clone was counted only a few times. The V and J genes are TRBV11-3 and TRBJ2-1; weak D call: TRBD2 (6 bases). Looked up from germline, CDR1 is SGHNT and CDR2 is YENEEA. This CDR3 comprises 13 residues. V lost 6 bases and J lost 5, with 11 bases in between. CDR3 amino acids: CASRLPGDNEQFF. The CDR3 DNA reads TGTGCCAGCAGACTACCGGGAGACAATGAGCAGTTCTTC.

This chain uses TRBV5-1 with TRBJ2-5, with 8 bases matching TRBD2. Germline V gene lookup returns CDR1 SGHRS and CDR2 YFSETQ. V shed 1 base, J shed 7 bases, and the junction held 6 bases outside the gene matches. This CDR3 is built from 14 residues. The chain's CDR3 is CASSLTAGAGTQYF. The CDR3 nucleotides are TGCGCCAGCAGCTTGACAGCGGGAGCGGGGACCCAGTACTTC.

This clone was seen just once. The CDR3 DNA follows: TGCGCCAGCAGCTTGGAGGGGCACCTCCACTTT. As protein: CASSLEGHLHF. The V and J genes are TRBV5-1 and TRBJ1-6, with a tentative D call TRBD1 (5 bases). This CDR3 is built from 11 residues. The V end lost 0 bases, the J end lost 15 bases, and 7 bases lay between the germline ends. Germline V lookup: CDR1 SGHRS, CDR2 YFSETQ.

Turning to this clone: The junction and the germline gene differ at one end; a read error may be behind it. The rearrangement links TRBV7-7 to TRBJ2-5; 7 bases line up with TRBD1. The CDR3 totals 14 residues. Germline CDR1 is SSHAT and CDR2 is FNYEAQ (reference sequence). The CDR3 is CASSPGTVQGTQYF. The CDR3, as DNA: TGTGCTAGCAGCCCAGGGACAGTTCAAGGGACCCAGTACTTC.

This clone appeared once. The J gene is TRBJ1-1, the V gene TRBV11-2; 9 positions agree with TRBD1. This CDR3 contains 18 residues. In germline, CDR1 is SGHAT, CDR2 FQNNGV. V dropped 2 bases and J dropped 0; count of bases not matched to a gene: 10. CDR3 in amino acids: CASSLFPRGQGMNTEAFF. CDR3 in DNA: TGTGCCAGCAGCTTATTCCCCCGGGGACAGGGCATGAACACTGAAGCTTTCTTT.

CDR3 residues: CASSLDSSYGYTF. The DNA for the CDR3 is TGTGCCAGCAGCTTGGACAGCAGCTATGGCTACACCTTC. This chain connects TRBV5-4 to TRBJ1-2; D is ambiguous. The germline V gene encodes CDR1 SGHNT and CDR2 YYREEE (reference sequence). This CDR3 region has 13 residues. Trimming cost V 0 bases and J 4 bases, with 7 bases left between them.

This chain uses TRBV19 with TRBJ1-2; possible D gene TRBD1, 5 bases. CDR3 size: 15 residues. Per germline, CDR1 LNHDA and CDR2 SQIVND (reference sequence). The V end was cut by 5 bases, the J end by 8 bases, with 21 bases between. The CDR3 region is CASSQLIRGARGYTF. In nucleotides, the CDR3 is TGTGCCAGTAGTCAACTCATTAGGGGCGCGAGAGGCTACACCTTC.

CDR3 region: CASSDRGAISYEQYF. In DNA form, the CDR3 reads TGTGCCAGCAGTGACAGGGGGGCAATATCCTACGAGCAGTACTTC. This chain connects TRBV6-1 to TRBJ2-7; D is possibly TRBD1 (7 bases). This CDR3 contains 15 residues. V was cut by 3 bases and J by 1 base, with 13 bases left in between. Germline assignment: CDR1 MNHNS and CDR2 SASEGT.

The chain links TRBV7-8 to TRBJ1-1, with a weak D call TRBD1 (6 bases). Germline-derived CDR1 and CDR2 are SGHVS and FQNEAQ. The V end lost 1 base, the J end lost 4 bases, and 25 bases lay between the germline ends. CDR3 length: 19 amino acids. In DNA, the CDR3 is TGTGCCAGCAGCTTAGGTACTCCCGGGACACTCCCTTTGATCACTGAAGCTTTCTTT. Translation: CASSLGTPGTLPLITEAFF.

The chain recombines TRBV4-1 with TRBJ2-4, with 10 bases aligning to TRBD2. The length of the CDR3 is 15 residues. CDR1 and CDR2 from the germline V gene are MGHRA and YSYEKL. The trim removed 1 base at V and 8 bases at J, leaving 5 bases unmatched. The CDR3 DNA is TGCGCCAGCAGCCAAGTCCTAGCGGGAGTCGACATTCAGTACTTC. Its protein product is CASSQVLAGVDIQYF.

V gene TRBV11-3 combines with J gene TRBJ2-2, with D unclear. CDR1 and CDR2 (germline): SGHNT, YENEEA. The CDR3 runs to 13 residues. V was clipped by 3 bases and J by 13 bases, with 15 bases between them. CDR3 region: CASSFTTGSRLFF. CDR3 in DNA: TGTGCCAGCAGCTTTACCACTGGTTCGCGGCTGTTTTTT.

This chain connects TRBV5-5 to TRBJ2-3, with 10 bases matching TRBD1. V shed 4 bases, J shed 6 bases, and the junction held 11 bases outside the gene matches. The CDR3 has 16 amino acids. Per the germline V gene, CDR1 is SGHKS and CDR2 is YYEKEE (reference sequence). Written as DNA, the CDR3 is TGTGCCAGCAGCCAGAGGGACAGGGGCGTCTTGGATACGCAGTATTTT. Translating it yields CASSQRDRGVLDTQYF.

This clone came up once. The chain carries TRBV7-9 and TRBJ1-5; TRBD1 agrees at 8 bases. The CDR3 loop spans 15 amino acids. V lost 5 bases, J lost 4 bases, and 7 bases stayed unmatched. Germline V gene lookup returns CDR1 SEHNR and CDR2 FQNEAQ (reference sequence). The CDR3 reads CASSPGTGQNQPQHF. As DNA, the CDR3 is TGTGCCAGCAGCCCAGGGACAGGACAAAATCAGCCCCAGCATTTT.

The J gene is TRBJ1-6, the V gene TRBV7-8, with a tentative D call TRBD1 (6 bases). The CDR3 loop spans 16 amino acids. Trimming removed 5 bases from V and 2 bases from J, with 13 bases in between. Germline values: CDR1 SGHVS, CDR2 FQNEAQ. CDR3 coding DNA: TGTGCCAGCAGCCCAGGCCGGGACACCTATAATTCACCCCTCCACTTT. Residues: CASSPGRDTYNSPLHF.

V gene TRBV5-1 combines with J gene TRBJ1-1; TRBD1 aligns across 8 bases. CDR3 length: 14 residues. Trimming removed 2 bases from V and 5 bases from J; junction bases left unmatched: 5. Germline CDR1 and CDR2: SGHRS and YFSETQ. CDR3 residues: CASSLRTGLTEAFF. The CDR3, as DNA: TGCGCCAGCAGCTTAAGGACAGGGTTAACTGAAGCTTTCTTT.

The rearrangement links TRBV7-9 to TRBJ2-7; the D gene is possibly TRBD2 (6 bases). The CDR3 totals 15 residues. The germline CDR1 and CDR2 sequences are SEHNR and FQNEAQ (reference sequence). V was shortened by 1 base and J by 3 bases, with 13 bases between the two germline ends. The CDR3 nucleotides read TGTGCCAGCAGCTTAGAATGGCGGAGGGGCTACGAGCAGTACTTC. It is translated as CASSLEWRRGYEQYF.

The chain combines TRBV19 with TRBJ1-2; D unclear. CDR1 is LNHDA, CDR2 SQIVND, per germline (reference sequence). V was pared by 5 bases and J by 3 bases, with 10 bases between. The length of the CDR3 is 13 residues. The CDR3 coding sequence is TGTGCCAGTAGTTTAATAGGAGACTATGGCTACACCTTC. Its translation is CASSLIGDYGYTF.

This chain connects TRBV25-1 to TRBJ1-1, with D hard to call. The length of the CDR3 is 13 residues. V shed 0 bases and J shed 6 bases, with 8 bases lying between them. The germline CDR1 and CDR2 sequences are MGHDK and SYGVNS. The CDR3 sequence: CASSEYREAEAFF. The DNA for the CDR3 is TGTGCCAGCAGTGAATATCGGGAGGCTGAAGCTTTCTTT.

The genes are TRBV11-3 and TRBJ1-1; 9 bases line up with TRBD1. CDR3 length equals 14 residues. Germline V lookup: CDR1 SGHNT, CDR2 YENEEA. Trimming removed 5 bases from V and 3 bases from J; junction bases left unmatched: 4. CDR3 in amino acids: CASSRRTGDTEAFF. The CDR3 region has the DNA TGTGCCAGCAGCCGCCGGACAGGGGACACTGAAGCTTTCTTT.

The CDR3 nucleotides read TGTGCCAGCAGGGGCGGGGCCGGTTCCGTCACAGATACGCAGTATTTT. Translation: CASRGGAGSVTDTQYF. The chain is built from TRBV5-4 and TRBJ2-3, with D possibly matching TRBD2 (6 bases). With 5 bases removed from V and 2 bases from J, the gap between germline ends came to 18 bases. The CDR3 is 16 residues long. Germline CDR1 is SGHNT and CDR2 is YYREEE (reference sequence).